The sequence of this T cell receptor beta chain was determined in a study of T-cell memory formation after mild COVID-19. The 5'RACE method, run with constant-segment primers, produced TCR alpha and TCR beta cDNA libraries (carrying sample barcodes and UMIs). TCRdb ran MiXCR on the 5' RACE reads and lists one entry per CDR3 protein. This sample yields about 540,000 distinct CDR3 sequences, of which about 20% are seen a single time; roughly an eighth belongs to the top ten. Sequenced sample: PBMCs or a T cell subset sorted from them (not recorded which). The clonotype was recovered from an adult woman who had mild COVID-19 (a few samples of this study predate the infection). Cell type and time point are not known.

The CDR3, as DNA: TGCGCCAGCAGCCACCCACGGACTAGCGAACAAGAGACCCAGTACTTC. Translating gives CASSHPRTSEQETQYF. The rearrangement joins TRBV4-1 to TRBJ2-5; 9 bases agree with TRBD2. The length of the CDR3 is 16 residues. In germline, CDR1 is MGHRA, CDR2 YSYEKL. Unmatched junction bases numbered 7, after V lost 3 bases and J lost 2 bases.